The clone carrying this TCR beta chain was detected only a few times. Its antigen is currently unknown. This sample stems from a study of T-cell reconstitution after alpha-beta-depleted transplantation in children. Study results and limitations: It was reported that alpha-beta T cells came from several hundred expanded graft clones (about two months after transplant). The origin of high day-60 TCRbeta diversity in some patients lay in surviving recipient T cells and thymic progenitors. A year post-transplant, T-cell counts and diversity derived mostly from newly produced T cells.

During its preparation, the TCRbeta library received unique molecular identifiers. TCRdb reprocessed the PCR reads with MiXCR, giving one entry per CDR3 protein. In the table there are hundreds of thousands of distinct CDR3 sequences, around 13% of which are singletons. V was pared by 2 bases and J by 5 bases, with 11 bases between. CDR3 size: 14 residues. In germline, CDR1 is SGHTA, CDR2 FQGTGA. The TCR sequence derives from a male patient younger than 18 who had a stem cell transplant for acute myeloid leukemia, so the T cells may come from the graft donor. This chain links TRBV7-3 with TRBJ2-3, with D perhaps matching TRBD2 (6 bases). The source was PBMCs, mostly from graft donor cells, collected 360 days after TCRalphabeta/CD19-depleted stem cell transplant. This CDR3 reads CASSLGGVGDTQYF. The DNA of the CDR3 is TGTGCCAGCAGCTTAGGAGGGGTAGGAGATACGCAGTATTTT. Using reference TRBV7-3 and TRBJ2-3 for the parts outside the CDR3, the full variable domain is GAGVSQTPSNKVTEKGKYVELRCDPISGHTALYWYRQSLGQGPEFLIYFQGTGAADDSGLPNDRFFAVRPEGSVSTLKIQRTERGDSAVYLCASSLGGVGDTQYFGPGTRLTVL.